The table lists the clone carrying this TCR beta chain with a count of one. RNA, at about 0.45 to 1 ug, was reverse transcribed with random hexamers. Amplification of TCR beta CDR3 used immunoSEQ multiplex PCR across 54 Vbeta and 13 Jbeta. TCRdb passed the immunoSEQ multiplex PCR reads through MiXCR, listing each CDR3 protein once. The table has approximately 230,000 distinct CDR3 sequences, over 85% seen once. The data derive from a study of CD8 T cells in Susac syndrome. The CDR3 loop spans 14 amino acids. J gave up 7 bases and V 6 bases, and 1 base lay outside the gene matches. Germline V gene sequence: CDR1 MNHEY, CDR2 SMNVEV (reference sequence).

The V call is TRBV27, the J call TRBJ2-1; 15 bases map to TRBD2. The source of this sequence is a human donor with multiple sclerosis. The source material was CD4+ T cells from PBMCs. The CDR3 DNA sequence: TGTGCCAGCAGGGGACTAGCGGGGGGTAATGAGCAGTTCTTC. Translation: CASRGLAGGNEQFF.